Listed here are 30 T cell receptor beta chains from one sample, sequenced in a study of T cells after yellow fever vaccination (dated by TCRdb to the late 2010s). In the paper's terms, the treatment or condition label means: live attenuated yellow fever vaccine strain. Library method: 5' RACE. Sequencer: Illumina NovaSeq 6000. TCRdb passed the public sequencing reads through fastp at Q25 and MiXCR, retaining productive beta sequences. Entries that share a CDR3 protein sequence are merged under the most common genes and DNA. For this sample the table gives 300,000 to 350,000 distinct CDR3 sequences, of which roughly 4.3% were detected only once. The leading ten clones occupy roughly a fifth of the sample. The specimen was PBMCs, collected 15 days after the yellow fever booster vaccination. The receptors here all came from a man between 18 and 35 years old who received the YFV17D yellow fever vaccine.

The chain links TRBV5-4 to TRBJ2-5; a possible D gene is TRBD1 (6 bases). The V and J ends lost 3 bases and 2 bases respectively, with 11 bases between them. Germline V gene sequence: CDR1 SGHNT, CDR2 YYREEE (reference sequence). The CDR3 runs 14 residues. DNA of the CDR3: TGTGCCAGCAGCTCTGGACAGACACAAGAGACCCAGTACTTC. Encoded protein: CASSSGQTQETQYF.

This clonotype occurred many times. The chain carries TRBV24-1 and TRBJ1-1, with 7 bases matching TRBD1. After removal of 4 bases from V and 5 bases from J, the junction contained 3 bases not matched to a gene. Germline V gene sequence: CDR1 KGHDR, CDR2 SFDVKD. The CDR3 is 13 amino acids. CDR3 in DNA: TGTGCCACCAGTGACGCACAGGGGACTGAAGCTTTCTTT. This codes for CATSDAQGTEAFF.

This clonotype was seen many times. The chain uses TRBV7-9 and TRBJ2-5, with D perhaps matching TRBD1 (5 bases). The CDR3 extends over 12 amino acids. Germline assignment: CDR1 SEHNR and CDR2 FQNEAQ (reference sequence). The V end was cut by 4 bases, the J end by 3 bases, with 6 bases between. For the CDR3, the DNA is TGTGCCAGCAGCTCGACAGAAGAGACCCAGTACTTC. It translates to CASSSTEETQYF.

The rearrangement joins TRBV7-3 to TRBJ2-3, with TRBD1 identical over 8 bases. Trimming took 0 bases from V and 5 from J; bases not matched to a gene: 10. This CDR3 has 17 amino acids. Per the germline V gene, CDR1 is SGHTA and CDR2 is FQGTGA. In DNA, the CDR3 is TGTGCCAGCAGCTTAACAAGGCAGGGGGCGCTGGGAGATACGCAGTATTTT. Amino acid sequence: CASSLTRQGALGDTQYF.

This clonotype was seen ten or more times. The CDR3 is CASRKDGTDRGYTF. The CDR3 DNA follows: TGTGCCAGCAGGAAAGACGGGACAGATCGCGGCTACACCTTC. The chain is built from TRBV6-2 or TRBV6-3 and TRBJ1-2; 7 nucleotides align to TRBD1. The germline V gene encodes CDR1 MNHEY and CDR2 SVGEGT. This CDR3 has 14 residues. V shed 6 bases and J 8 bases; nucleotides not matched to a gene: 12.

This clonotype was seen many times. This sequence joins TRBV5-4 and TRBJ1-4; D not certain. From germline, CDR1 is SGHNT and CDR2 YYREEE (reference sequence). This CDR3 is 13 amino acids long. Trimming cost V 4 bases and J 5 bases, with 9 bases left between them. This CDR3 reads CASSPGPNEKLFF. CDR3 coding DNA: TGTGCCAGCAGCCCCGGGCCCAATGAAAAACTGTTTTTT.

This chain's CDR3 is CASSLYWGDDEQFF. CDR3 in DNA: TGTGCCAGCAGCTTATACTGGGGTGACGATGAGCAGTTCTTC. The rearrangement joins TRBV7-6 to TRBJ2-1; D gene ambiguous. Germline V lookup: CDR1 SGHVS, CDR2 FNYEAQ. The V and J ends lost 2 bases and 8 bases respectively, with 13 bases between them. The CDR3 runs 14 residues.

This clonotype was seen at least ten times. The J gene is TRBJ2-5, the V gene TRBV27; D gene uncertain. The CDR3 loop spans 16 amino acids. CDR1 and CDR2 from the germline V gene are MNHEY and SMNVEV (reference sequence). V lost 5 bases and J lost 4, with 20 bases in between. The CDR3 loop reads CASSPITFSLRETQYF. The CDR3 coding sequence is TGTGCCAGCAGTCCGATCACTTTCTCGTTGAGAGAGACCCAGTACTTC.

The chain has TRBV5-1 and TRBJ2-5; 9 bases line up with TRBD2. The CDR3 length is 15 residues. V lost 4 bases and J lost 4; bases outside the gene matches: 8. CDR1 is SGHRS, CDR2 YFSETQ, per germline. CDR3 coding DNA: TGCGCCAGCAGCCCCGGACTAGCGTTGGGAGAGACCCAGTACTTC. Protein: CASSPGLALGETQYF.

This clonotype was observed many times. The chain's CDR3 is CASSFSRSASSNSPLHF. The CDR3, as DNA: TGTGCCAGCAGTTTTTCCCGCTCGGCAAGCTCCAATTCACCCCTCCACTTT. The rearrangement links TRBV7-9 to TRBJ1-6; the D is unclear. The CDR3 is 17 residues long. Per the germline V gene, CDR1 is SEHNR and CDR2 is FQNEAQ (reference sequence). V lost 6 bases and J lost 7, with 22 bases in between.

This clonotype was seen many times. This chain joins TRBV23-1 and TRBJ1-1, with D tentatively TRBD1 (6 bases). TRBV23-1 is treated as an ORF (open reading frame) with a function not yet certain. The germline V and J ends were trimmed by 1 base and 6 bases, with 21 bases remaining between them. This CDR3 is 17 amino acids long. The CDR3 bases are TGCGCCAGCAGTCAATGGGACATCCGAGGACGGGGTCCTGAAGCTTTCTTT. It codes for CASSQWDIRGRGPEAFF.

The CDR3, as DNA: TGTGCCAGCACCGACAACTATAATTCACCCCTCCACTTT. Its translation: CASTDNYNSPLHF. The chain employs TRBV2 and TRBJ1-6; no reliable D call. From germline, CDR1 is SNHLY and CDR2 FYNNEI. The CDR3 covers 13 residues. V was pared by 7 bases and J by 3 bases, with 7 bases between.

This clonotype was detected many times. The rearrangement links TRBV11-2 to TRBJ2-7; a weak D match, TRBD2 (5 bases). The CDR3 loop spans 15 amino acids. Trimming removed 1 base from V and 2 bases from J, with 12 bases in between. CDR1 SGHAT and CDR2 FQNNGV come from the germline V gene. Here the CDR3 DNA reads TGTGCCAGCAGCTTAGGACCGGGGAGCACCTACGAGCAGTACTTC. This gives the protein CASSLGPGSTYEQYF.

This clonotype was counted only a few times. V and J are TRBV5-4 and TRBJ2-2; TRBD2 matches 8 bases. V dropped 4 bases and J dropped 1; count of bases not matched to a gene: 6. This CDR3 is built from 16 residues. In germline, CDR1 is SGHNT, CDR2 YYREEE (reference sequence). In nucleotides, the CDR3 is TGTGCCAGCAGCACGTCCAGCGGGGGGAACACCGGGGAGCTGTTTTTT. Its protein is CASSTSSGGNTGELFF.

A word on this clonotype: One end of the junction fails to match germline, which may point to a read error. The CDR3 protein is CSARGDYSPLRF. The CDR3 DNA follows: TGCAGTGCTAGAGGAGACTATTCACCCCTCCGCTTT. The gene calls are TRBV20-1 and TRBJ1-6; D is ambiguous. The CDR3 length is 12 residues. Germline-derived CDR1 and CDR2 are DFQATT and SNEGSKA (reference sequence).

This clonotype appeared many times. The rearrangement joins TRBV5-1 to TRBJ1-2; 10 nucleotides line up with TRBD1. V trimming: 4 bases; J trimming: 8 bases; junction bases outside the gene matches: 2. The CDR3 runs 12 residues. CDR1 is SGHRS and CDR2 is YFSETQ in the germline V gene. The CDR3 protein is CASSRDRGGYTF. The CDR3 region has the DNA TGCGCCAGCAGCAGGGACAGGGGAGGCTACACCTTC. Drawing the rest from reference TRBV5-1 and TRBJ1-2, the complete variable domain is KAGVTQTPRYLIKTRGQQVTLSCSPISGHRSVSWYQQTPGQGLQFLFEYFSETQRNKGNFPGRFSGRQFSNSRSEMNVSTLELGDSALYLCASSRDRGGYTFGSGTRLTVV.

CDR3 protein: CATSSGTVGDGANVLTF. The CDR3 DNA follows: TGTGCCACCAGCAGTGGGACAGTGGGAGATGGGGCCAACGTCCTGACTTTC. J is TRBJ2-6 and V is TRBV15; 7 bases match TRBD1. The junction had 8 bases not matched to a gene; V was cut back by 3 bases and J by 3 bases. The germline gives CDR1 LNHNV, CDR2 YYDKDF (reference sequence). The CDR3 totals 17 residues.

This clonotype was seen repeatedly, ten times or more. The V gene is TRBV5-1, the J gene TRBJ1-4; a weak D match, TRBD1 (6 bases). The CDR3 has 14 residues. Germline V CDR1 and CDR2: SGHRS, YFSETQ. Trimming stripped 4 bases from V and 8 bases from J, with 15 bases between. Written as DNA, the CDR3 is TGCGCCAGCAGCGCCCGGTGGGACAAGGAAAAACTGTTTTTT. It codes for CASSARWDKEKLFF.

In this sample, this clonotype turned up a few times. The chain recombines TRBV12-3 or TRBV12-4 with TRBJ1-6; the D is unclear. V lost 7 bases, J lost 7 bases, and 14 bases lay in between. The CDR3 sequence is 14 residues long. The chain's CDR3 is CASNPSERNSPLHF. The CDR3 DNA follows: TGTGCCAGCAACCCGTCGGAACGGAATTCACCCCTCCACTTT.

This clonotype has a count of ten or more. This rearrangement joins TRBV5-1 to TRBJ2-1, with 11 bases matching TRBD2. Per the germline V gene, CDR1 is SGHRS and CDR2 is YFSETQ. The ends lost 0 bases at V and 5 bases at J; junction bases unmatched: 7. The CDR3 has 17 amino acids. CDR3: CASSLVLAGALNNEQFF. In DNA form, the CDR3 reads TGCGCCAGCAGCTTGGTACTAGCGGGGGCTCTAAACAATGAGCAGTTCTTC.

This CDR3 reads CASSQIPGETQYF. The CDR3 DNA reads TGCGCCAGCAGCCAGATCCCAGGGGAAACGCAGTATTTT. The V and J genes are TRBV4-1 and TRBJ2-3; TRBD1 might be the D (6 bases). The CDR3 covers 13 residues. CDR1 and CDR2 (germline): MGHRA, YSYEKL. V was pared by 3 bases and J by 9 bases, with 13 bases between.

J is TRBJ1-6 and V is TRBV7-2; 7 positions agree with TRBD1. V lost 3 bases to trimming and J lost 9 bases; unmatched junction nucleotides: 8. The CDR3 spans 15 residues. From germline, CDR1 is SGHTA and CDR2 FQGNSA. CDR3 in DNA: TGTGCCAGCAGCTTCGAGGGGGCTGGAGGTTCACCCCTCCACTTT. Amino acids: CASSFEGAGGSPLHF. The variable domain in full, completed from reference TRBV7-2 and TRBJ1-6, reads GAGVSQSPSNKVTEKGKDVELRCDPISGHTALYWYRQSLGQGLEFLIYFQGNSAPDKSGLPSDRFSAERTGGSVSTLTIQRTQQEDSAVYLCASSFEGAGGSPLHFGNGTRLTVT.

This clonotype came up many times. CDR3 sequence reads: CASSPPGAVDQPQHF. The CDR3 DNA reads TGTGCCAGCTCACCTCCAGGGGCGGTTGATCAGCCCCAGCATTTT. The chain joins TRBV18 to TRBJ1-5; weak D call: TRBD1 (6 bases). V gave up 3 bases and J gave up 5 bases, with 14 bases separating them. The CDR3 has 15 residues. The V gene's germline CDR1 is KGHSH and CDR2 LQKENI.

The table lists this clonotype with many counts. The V gene is TRBV5-1, the J gene TRBJ2-6; D remains ambiguous. The CDR3 spans 16 residues. Germline V gene sequence: CDR1 SGHRS, CDR2 YFSETQ. V was trimmed by 3 bases and J by 0 bases, leaving 10 bases between them. CDR3 protein: CASSSDAVSGANVLTF. CDR3 sequence (DNA): TGCGCCAGCAGCTCCGACGCGGTCTCTGGGGCCAACGTCCTGACTTTC.

The V call is TRBV3-1, the J call TRBJ1-5; D is unresolved. This CDR3 spans 16 amino acids. Germline V gene data show CDR1 as LGHDT and CDR2 as YNNKEL (reference sequence). The V and J ends lost 1 base and 0 bases respectively, with 10 bases between them. CDR3 amino acids: CASSQGIGNSNQPQHF. The CDR3 nucleotides read TGTGCCAGCAGCCAAGGTATCGGTAATAGCAATCAGCCCCAGCATTTT.

V is TRBV7-2 and J is TRBJ2-7; the D is unclear. CDR3 length equals 15 residues. V was pared by 0 bases and J by 2 bases, with 11 bases between. CDR1 and CDR2 from the germline V gene are SGHTA and FQGNSA. The CDR3 loop is CASSLASSGPYEQYF. DNA for the CDR3: TGTGCCAGCAGCTTAGCATCCAGTGGCCCCTACGAGCAGTACTTC. The full variable domain, with the rest looked up from reference TRBV7-2 and TRBJ2-7, is GAGVSQSPSNKVTEKGKDVELRCDPISGHTALYWYRQSLGQGLEFLIYFQGNSAPDKSGLPSDRFSAERTGGSVSTLTIQRTQQEDSAVYLCASSLASSGPYEQYFGPGTRLTVT.

This clonotype was seen ten or more times. The rearrangement links TRBV7-6 to TRBJ2-7, with D perhaps TRBD1 (6 bases). Germline assignment: CDR1 SGHVS and CDR2 FNYEAQ. This CDR3 is built from 14 residues. V was pared by 5 bases and J by 3 bases, with 14 bases between. CDR3 protein: CASSAWTEGYEQYF. The DNA of the CDR3 is TGTGCCAGCAGCGCTTGGACAGAAGGCTACGAGCAGTACTTC.

At least ten counts were recorded for this clonotype. The chain uses TRBV20-1 and TRBJ2-1; no clear D gene. Trimming removed 3 bases from V and 3 bases from J, with 6 bases in between. The CDR3 has 12 residues. CDR1 and CDR2 (germline): DFQATT, SNEGSKA (reference sequence). CDR3 protein: CSARRNYNEQFF. The DNA for the CDR3 is TGCAGTGCTAGGAGGAACTACAATGAGCAGTTCTTC.

The chain carries TRBV30 and TRBJ1-1; no reliable D call. The CDR3 contains 12 residues. Trimming removed 3 bases from V and 7 bases from J, with 12 bases in between. From germline, CDR1 is GTSNPN and CDR2 SVGIG (reference sequence). As DNA, the CDR3 is TGTGCCTGGAGCGGAATAGGAATTGAAGCTTTCTTT. Translated, it gives CAWSGIGIEAFF.

CDR3 loop: CASSQPTSGYSDTQYF. The CDR3 DNA follows: TGTGCCAGCAGCCAACCGACTAGCGGGTACTCAGATACGCAGTATTTT. V and J are TRBV6-5 and TRBJ2-3, with 10 bases matching TRBD2. Germline values: CDR1 MNHEY, CDR2 SVGAGI. Germline trimming cut 6 bases from V and 4 bases from J; bases unmatched to any gene: 10. The CDR3 extends over 16 amino acids.